These 4 T cell receptor beta chains were all obtained from the same sample, sequenced in a study of CD8 T cells in Susac syndrome. After extraction with the RNeasy kit, about 0.5 to 1 ug of the RNA was reverse transcribed using random hexamers. TCRdb redid the calling of the immunoSEQ multiplex PCR reads with MiXCR, one entry per CDR3 protein. The sample has roughly 200,000 distinct CDR3 sequences; roughly 94% are singletons. The sample was CD4+ T cells from PBMCs. The source of these receptors is a human donor with Susac syndrome.

The J gene is TRBJ2-7, the V gene TRBV6-2 or TRBV6-3; D gene uncertain. Trimming left V 5 bases short and J 3 bases short, with 11 bases between. This CDR3 comprises 13 residues. The germline V gene has CDR1 MNHEY and CDR2 SVGEGT. In DNA, the CDR3 is TGTGCCAGCAGTGCTAGGGTGTACTACGAGCAGTACTTC. It codes for CASSARVYYEQYF.

CDR3 DNA sequence: TGTGCCAGCACACGAAACCAGGGGTTAGACTATGGCTACACCTTC. This encodes CASTRNQGLDYGYTF. V usage is TRBV2 and J usage is TRBJ1-2, with a tentative D call TRBD1 (6 bases). This CDR3 region has 15 residues. V lost 7 bases, J lost 3 bases, and 18 bases lay in between. CDR1 and CDR2 (germline): SNHLY, FYNNEI.

This chain links TRBV5-6 with TRBJ1-1; the D is unclear. V shed 2 bases and J shed 6 bases, with 5 bases lying between them. The V gene's germline CDR1 is SGHDT and CDR2 YYEEEE. The CDR3 has 11 residues. DNA of the CDR3: TGTGCCAGCAGCTTTTCGGCTGAAGCTTTCTTT. It encodes CASSFSAEAFF.

V and J are TRBV21-1 and TRBJ1-1; whether TRBD1, the table's D call, matches the DNA was not checked. TRBV21-1 is a pseudogene segment. The CDR3 is made up of 15 amino acids. CDR3 DNA sequence: TGTGCCAGCATAACCGGGGTGAGGGGATGCACTGAAGCTTTCTTT. This codes for CASITGVRGCTEAFF.